Detailed here is one TCR beta chain. Its specificity is unknown. Patients with chemo-refractory metastatic non-small-cell lung cancer received focal radiation plus CTLA-4 blockade with ipilimumab. The sample comes from a study of radiotherapy plus CTLA-4 blockade in lung cancer. Overall study context: Among patients, roughly 18% showed objective responses, and around 30% had disease control.

The CDR3 runs 18 residues. The V segment lost 0 bases and the J segment 0 bases; nucleotides outside the gene matches: 5. Method: immunoSEQ multiplex PCR; TCRdb's copy keeps in-frame clones and lacks some. This table has fewer than 40,000 clones, 79% appearing once. The study, taken as a whole, reports: Reports state that early shifts in blood T cell clones, with interferon-beta, best predicted response. Radiotherapy with ipilimumab was followed by blood expansion of tumor-derived clones.

This specimen was peripheral blood, taken from a patient treated with radiotherapy plus ipilimumab. The J gene is TRBJ2-1, the V gene TRBV5-3, with 11 bases lining up with TRBD2. TRBV5-3 is marked as an open reading frame, function uncertain. The receptor was isolated from a human donor with non-small cell lung cancer that progressed on radiotherapy plus ipilimumab. CDR3 sequence: CARSLASGGPSSYNEQFF. CDR3 DNA: TGTGCCAGAAGCTTGGCTAGCGGGGGGCCTAGCTCCTACAATGAGCAGTTCTTC.